The 6 T cell receptor beta chains given below trace back to one sample, sequenced in a study of CD8+CD57+ T cells in acquired aplastic anemia. Researchers used genomic DNA as the template to profile TCR beta VDJ and CDR3. TCRdb processed the reads anew with MiXCR; each CDR3 protein has one entry. The sample lists 150,000 to 200,000 distinct CDR3 sequences; just under 45% were seen once. The sequenced sample was sorted CD4+, CD8+, or CD8+CD57+ T cells (not recorded which) from PBMCs. The receptors were sampled from a human donor in good health.

In this sample, this clonotype turned up many times. J is TRBJ1-4 and V is TRBV5-5; TRBD1 matches at 8 bases. The CDR3 covers 14 residues. The V gene's germline CDR1 is SGHKS and CDR2 YYEKEE (reference sequence). Trimming at V came to 0 bases and at J to 5 bases, leaving 0 bases not matched to a gene. The CDR3 region has the DNA TGTGCCAGCAGCTTGGGACAGGGGAATGAAAAACTGTTTTTT. It encodes CASSLGQGNEKLFF. Full variable domain (rest looked up from reference TRBV5-5 and TRBJ1-4): DAGVTQSPTHLIKTRGQQVTLRCSPISGHKSVSWYQQVLGQGPQFIFQYYEKEERGRGNFPDRFSARQFPNYSSELNVNALLLGDSALYLCASSLGQGNEKLFFGSGTQLSVL.

This clonotype was picked up many times. The chain joins TRBV6-5 to TRBJ2-1, with D perhaps being TRBD1 or TRBD2 (5 bases each). The CDR3 has 12 amino acids. Germline V gene lookup returns CDR1 MNHEY and CDR2 SVGAGI. Trimming shortened V by 6 bases and J by 8 bases, and 11 bases separated the two germline ends. DNA of the CDR3: TGTGCCAGCAGATCGGTGGGGGATGAGCAGTTCTTC. As protein: CASRSVGDEQFF.

In this sample, this clonotype turned up once. The chain uses TRBV6-4 and TRBJ2-3; TRBD1 aligns across 9 bases. Germline CDR1 MRHNA, CDR2 SNTAGT. This CDR3 region has 15 residues. J lost 2 bases, V lost 2 bases, and 2 bases had no gene match. The CDR3: CASSDRTGDTDTQYF. In DNA form, the CDR3 reads TGTGCCAGCAGTGACAGGACAGGGGACACAGATACGCAGTATTTT.

This clonotype has a handful of counts. The CDR3 sequence is CATSTLLDGYTF. The CDR3 DNA follows: TGTGCCACCAGCACCTTACTAGACGGCTACACCTTC. The chain carries TRBV15 and TRBJ1-2; D is unresolved. Germline lookup yields CDR1 LNHNV and CDR2 YYDKDF (reference sequence). V was trimmed by 4 bases and J by 8 bases, leaving 11 bases between them. The length of the CDR3 is 12 residues.

Only a few counts were recorded for this clonotype. The chain recombines TRBV10-3 with TRBJ2-5; D possibly corresponds to TRBD2 (6 bases). V was trimmed by 6 bases and J by 7 bases, leaving 18 bases between them. Per germline, CDR1 ENHRY and CDR2 SYGVKD. This CDR3 spans 14 amino acids. The CDR3 is CAISPGRDGGTQYF. DNA of the CDR3: TGTGCCATCAGCCCAGGGCGGGACGGTGGGACCCAGTACTTC.

Concerning this clonotype itself: Since no conserved phenylalanine or tryptophan closes the CDR3, a read error is the likely cause. The gene calls are TRBV2 and TRBJ2-1; 9 bases fit TRBD1. The CDR3 consists of 15 residues. CDR1 is SNHLY and CDR2 is FYNNEI in the germline V gene. The CDR3 region has the DNA TGCGCCAGCTCACCGGAACAGGGGGCTTGGAATGAGCAGTTCCTC. Protein sequence: CASSPEQGAWNEQFL.